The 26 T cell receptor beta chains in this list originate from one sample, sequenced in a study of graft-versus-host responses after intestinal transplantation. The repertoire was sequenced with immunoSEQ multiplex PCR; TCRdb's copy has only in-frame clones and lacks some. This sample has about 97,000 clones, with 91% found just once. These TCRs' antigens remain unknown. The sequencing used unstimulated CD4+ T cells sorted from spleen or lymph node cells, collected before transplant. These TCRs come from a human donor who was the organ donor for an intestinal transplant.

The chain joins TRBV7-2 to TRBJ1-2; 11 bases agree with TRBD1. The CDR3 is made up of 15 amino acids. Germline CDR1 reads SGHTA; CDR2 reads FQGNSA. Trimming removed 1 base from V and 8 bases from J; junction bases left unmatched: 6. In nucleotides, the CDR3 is TGTGCCAGCAGCTTAGTGGGACAGGGGGGGCTCGGCTACACCTTC. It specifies CASSLVGQGGLGYTF.

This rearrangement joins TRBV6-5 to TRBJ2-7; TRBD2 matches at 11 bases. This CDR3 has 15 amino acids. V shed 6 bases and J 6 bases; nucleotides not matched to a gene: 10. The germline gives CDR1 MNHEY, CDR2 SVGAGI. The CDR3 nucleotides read TGTGCCAGCAGCCGCGGGCTAGCGGGGGGCTTCGAGCAGTACTTC. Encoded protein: CASSRGLAGGFEQYF.

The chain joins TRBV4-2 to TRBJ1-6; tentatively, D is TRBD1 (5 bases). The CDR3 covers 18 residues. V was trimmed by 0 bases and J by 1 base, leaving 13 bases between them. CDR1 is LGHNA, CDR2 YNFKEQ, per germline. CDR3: CASSQEGGGKSYNSPLHF. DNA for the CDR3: TGTGCCAGCAGCCAAGAGGGGGGGGGTAAGTCCTATAATTCACCCCTCCACTTT.

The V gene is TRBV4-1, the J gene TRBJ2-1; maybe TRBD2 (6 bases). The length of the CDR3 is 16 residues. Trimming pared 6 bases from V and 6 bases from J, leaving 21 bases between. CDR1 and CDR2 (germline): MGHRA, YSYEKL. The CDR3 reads CASSLGLHLRPNEQFF. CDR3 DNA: TGCGCCAGCAGTCTGGGACTTCACCTTCGGCCCAATGAGCAGTTCTTC.

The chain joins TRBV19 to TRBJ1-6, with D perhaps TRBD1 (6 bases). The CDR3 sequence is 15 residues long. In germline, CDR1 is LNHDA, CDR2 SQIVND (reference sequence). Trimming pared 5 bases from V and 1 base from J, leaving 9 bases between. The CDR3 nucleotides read TGTGCCAGTAGTCCGGGACAATCCTATAATTCACCCCTCCACTTT. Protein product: CASSPGQSYNSPLHF.

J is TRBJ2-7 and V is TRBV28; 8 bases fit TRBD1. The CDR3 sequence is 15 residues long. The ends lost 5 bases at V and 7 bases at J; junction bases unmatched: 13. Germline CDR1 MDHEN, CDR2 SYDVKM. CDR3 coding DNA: TGTGCCAGCAGTCCCCCCGGGACAGGTGGAGGGGAGCAGTACTTC. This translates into CASSPPGTGGGEQYF.

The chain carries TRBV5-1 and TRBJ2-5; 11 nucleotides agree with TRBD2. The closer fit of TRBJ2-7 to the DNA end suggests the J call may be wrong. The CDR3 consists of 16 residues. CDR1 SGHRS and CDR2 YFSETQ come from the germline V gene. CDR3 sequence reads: CASSPTSGGLSYEQYF. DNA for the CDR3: TGCGCCAGCAGCCCAACTAGCGGGGGTCTCTCCTACGAGCAGTACTTC.

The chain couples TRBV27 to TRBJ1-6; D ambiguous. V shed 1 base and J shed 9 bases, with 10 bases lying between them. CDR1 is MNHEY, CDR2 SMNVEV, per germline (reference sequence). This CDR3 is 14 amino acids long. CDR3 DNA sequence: TGTGCCAGCAGTTTATGGAGTGTCGGTTCACCCCTCCACTTT. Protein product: CASSLWSVGSPLHF.

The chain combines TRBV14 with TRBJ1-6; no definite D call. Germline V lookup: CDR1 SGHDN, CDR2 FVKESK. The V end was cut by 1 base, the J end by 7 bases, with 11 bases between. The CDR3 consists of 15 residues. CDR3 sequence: CASSQGSSQNSPLHF. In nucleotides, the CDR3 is TGTGCCAGCAGCCAAGGGAGTAGCCAAAATTCACCCCTCCACTTT.

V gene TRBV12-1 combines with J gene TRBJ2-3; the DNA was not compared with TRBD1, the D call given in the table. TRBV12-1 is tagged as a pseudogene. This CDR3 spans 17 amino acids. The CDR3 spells CASSFRRTLRGPDTQYF. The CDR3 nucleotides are TGTGCCAGCAGCTTTAGACGGACGCTCAGGGGTCCAGATACGCAGTATTTT.

CDR3 nucleotides: TGTGCCAGCAGAGGATGGGGAATTAGCGGGGGGGCGATCGAGCAGTACTTC. It specifies CASRGWGISGGAIEQYF. V is TRBV27 and J is TRBJ2-5, with 11 bases aligning to TRBD2. TRBJ2-7 matches the DNA end more closely, so the J call is doubtful. The CDR3 spans 17 residues. Germline values: CDR1 MNHEY, CDR2 SMNVEV (reference sequence).

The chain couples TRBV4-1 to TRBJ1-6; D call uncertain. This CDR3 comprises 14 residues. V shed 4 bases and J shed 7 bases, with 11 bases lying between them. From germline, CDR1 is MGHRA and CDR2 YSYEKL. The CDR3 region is CASSLRTVNSPLHF. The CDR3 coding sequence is TGCGCCAGCAGCCTGCGGACTGTGAATTCACCCCTCCACTTT.

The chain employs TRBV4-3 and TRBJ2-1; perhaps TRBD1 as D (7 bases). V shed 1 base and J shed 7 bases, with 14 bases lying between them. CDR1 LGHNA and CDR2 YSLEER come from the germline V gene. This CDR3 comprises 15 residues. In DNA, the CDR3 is TGCGCCAGCAGCCAAGGGCGGGACAGATCAAATGAGCAGTTCTTC. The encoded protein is CASSQGRDRSNEQFF.

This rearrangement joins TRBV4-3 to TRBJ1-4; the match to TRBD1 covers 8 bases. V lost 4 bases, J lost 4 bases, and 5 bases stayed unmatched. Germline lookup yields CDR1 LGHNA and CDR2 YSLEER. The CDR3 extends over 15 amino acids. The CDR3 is CASSLTGGVNEKLFF. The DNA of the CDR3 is TGCGCCAGCAGCCTCACAGGGGGAGTTAATGAAAAACTGTTTTTT.

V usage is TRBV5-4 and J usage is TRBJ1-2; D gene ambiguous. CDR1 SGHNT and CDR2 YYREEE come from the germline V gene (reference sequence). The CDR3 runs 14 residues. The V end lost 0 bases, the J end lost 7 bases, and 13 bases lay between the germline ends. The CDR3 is CASSLGLSGSGYTF. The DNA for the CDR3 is TGTGCCAGCAGCTTGGGACTTTCCGGCAGTGGCTACACCTTC.

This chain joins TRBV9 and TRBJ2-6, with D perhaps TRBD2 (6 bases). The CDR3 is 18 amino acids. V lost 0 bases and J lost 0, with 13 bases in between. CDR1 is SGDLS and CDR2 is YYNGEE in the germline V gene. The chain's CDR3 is CASSVVGGPLSGANVLTF. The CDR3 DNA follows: TGTGCCAGCAGCGTAGTCGGGGGTCCCCTCTCTGGGGCCAACGTCCTGACTTTC.

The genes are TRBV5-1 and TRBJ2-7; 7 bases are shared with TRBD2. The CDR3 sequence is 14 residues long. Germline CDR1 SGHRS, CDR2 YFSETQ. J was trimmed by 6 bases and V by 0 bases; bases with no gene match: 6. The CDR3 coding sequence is TGCGCCAGCAGCTTGGGGCAGGGAGGGTCCGAGCAGTACTTC. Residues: CASSLGQGGSEQYF.

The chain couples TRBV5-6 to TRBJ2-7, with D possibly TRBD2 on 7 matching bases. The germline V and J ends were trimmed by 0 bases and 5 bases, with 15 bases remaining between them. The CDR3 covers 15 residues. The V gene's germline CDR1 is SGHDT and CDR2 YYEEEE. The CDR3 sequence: CASSLVGGVRDEQYF. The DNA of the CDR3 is TGTGCCAGCAGCTTGGTAGGGGGGGTTAGAGACGAGCAGTACTTC. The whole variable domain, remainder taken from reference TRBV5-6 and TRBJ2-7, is DAGVTQSPTHLIKTRGQQVTLRCSPKSGHDTVSWYQQALGQGPQFIFQYYEEEERQRGNFPDRFSGHQFPNYSSELNVNALLLGDSALYLCASSLVGGVRDEQYFGPGTRLTVT.

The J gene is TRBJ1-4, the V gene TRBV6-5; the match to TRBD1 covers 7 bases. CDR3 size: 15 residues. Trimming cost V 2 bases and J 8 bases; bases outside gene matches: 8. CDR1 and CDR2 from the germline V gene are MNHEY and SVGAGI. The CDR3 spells CASSYISGGREKLFF. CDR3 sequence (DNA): TGTGCCAGCAGTTACATATCAGGGGGACGGGAAAAACTGTTTTTT.

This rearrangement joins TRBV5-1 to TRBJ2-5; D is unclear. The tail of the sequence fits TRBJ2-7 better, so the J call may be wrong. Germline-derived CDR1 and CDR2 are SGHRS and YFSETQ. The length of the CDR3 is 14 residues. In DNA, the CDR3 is TGCGCCAGCAGCTTGGAAGCGTGGGGCTACGAGCAGTACTTC. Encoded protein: CASSLEAWGYEQYF.

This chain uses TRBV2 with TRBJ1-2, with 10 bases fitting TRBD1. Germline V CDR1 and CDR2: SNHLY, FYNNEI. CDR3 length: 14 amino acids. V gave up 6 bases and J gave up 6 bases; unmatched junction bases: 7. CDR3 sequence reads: CASRRQGASNGYTF. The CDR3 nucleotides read TGTGCCAGCAGGAGACAGGGGGCGTCAAATGGCTACACCTTC.

CDR3 region: CASSAGQGRTIAFF. The CDR3 DNA is TGTGCCAGCAGCGCCGGACAGGGGAGGACGATAGCTTTCTTT. V gene TRBV7-2 combines with J gene TRBJ1-1, with 9 positions matching TRBD1. With 5 bases clipped from V and 10 bases from J, the junction kept 11 bases outside the gene matches. The CDR3 contains 14 residues. Germline CDR1 reads SGHTA; CDR2 reads FQGNSA.

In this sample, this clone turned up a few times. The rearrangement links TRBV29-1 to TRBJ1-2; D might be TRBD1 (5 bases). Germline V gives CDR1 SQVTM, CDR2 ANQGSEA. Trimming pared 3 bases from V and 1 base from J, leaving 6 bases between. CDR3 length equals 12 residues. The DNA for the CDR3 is TGCAGCGTTGACGGACATAACTATGGCTACACCTTC. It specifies CSVDGHNYGYTF.

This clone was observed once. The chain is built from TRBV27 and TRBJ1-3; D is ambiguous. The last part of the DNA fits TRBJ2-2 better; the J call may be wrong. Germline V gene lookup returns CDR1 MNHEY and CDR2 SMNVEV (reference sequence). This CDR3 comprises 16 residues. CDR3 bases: TGTGCCAGCAGTTTAGGTAAAACAGCATTCACCGGGGAGCTGTTTTTT. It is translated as CASSLGKTAFTGELFF.

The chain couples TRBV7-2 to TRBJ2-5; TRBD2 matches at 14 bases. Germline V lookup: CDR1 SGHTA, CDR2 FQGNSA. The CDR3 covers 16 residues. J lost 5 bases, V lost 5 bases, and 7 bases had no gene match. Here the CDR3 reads CASSLWTSGGLETQYF. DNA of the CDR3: TGTGCCAGCAGCCTATGGACTAGCGGGGGGTTGGAGACCCAGTACTTC.

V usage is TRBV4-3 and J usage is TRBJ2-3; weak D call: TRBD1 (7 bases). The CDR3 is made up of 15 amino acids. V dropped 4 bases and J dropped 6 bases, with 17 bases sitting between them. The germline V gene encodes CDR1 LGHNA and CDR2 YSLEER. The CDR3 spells CASSLTRGTLDTQYF. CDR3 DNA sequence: TGCGCCAGCAGCCTGACCAGGGGGACTTTGGATACGCAGTATTTT.